The next 5 T cell receptor beta chains were all read from a single sample in a study of OX40 agonist ivuxolimab in advanced cancers. Some clones are missing from TCRdb's copy, which holds only in-frame ones; the method was immunoSEQ multiplex PCR. Counted here are fewer than 100,000 clones, approximately 91% occurring once; the ten biggest clones make up 10% to 15%. Source: CD4+ or CD8+ T cells sorted from blood, taken in a trial of the OX40 agonist ivuxolimab. Source of these receptors: an adult with an advanced solid tumor such as melanoma, head and neck, liver or kidney cancer.

The chain has TRBV27 and TRBJ2-3; D could derive from TRBD1 or TRBD2 (5 bases each). This CDR3 has 14 amino acids. Trimming stripped 7 bases from V and 4 bases from J, with 15 bases between. Germline lookup yields CDR1 MNHEY and CDR2 SMNVEV (reference sequence). The CDR3: CASTTGTGPDTQYF. In DNA, the CDR3 is TGTGCCAGCACCACTGGGACCGGGCCAGATACGCAGTATTTT.

The J gene is TRBJ2-1, the V gene TRBV9; D not resolved. Trimming cost V 4 bases and J 0 bases, with 17 bases left between them. Looked up from germline, CDR1 is SGDLS and CDR2 is YYNGEE. The CDR3 consists of 17 residues. Here the CDR3 reads CASSLESLPSSYNEQFF. The CDR3 DNA reads TGTGCCAGCAGCCTCGAGTCTTTGCCTAGCTCCTACAATGAGCAGTTCTTC.

This chain connects TRBV2 to TRBJ2-5; 9 nucleotides agree with TRBD2. The trim removed 9 bases at V and 5 bases at J, leaving 16 bases unmatched. The V gene's germline CDR1 is SNHLY and CDR2 FYNNEI. CDR3 length equals 16 residues. CDR3 in DNA: TGTGCCAGTACCCCGGGACTAGCCTCCGAGGCGGAGACCCAGTACTTC. Its protein product is CASTPGLASEAETQYF.

CDR3 nucleotides: TGTGCCAGCAGCGATAAGGGACAGCCGGTCGGGGAGCTGTTTTTT. Its translation: CASSDKGQPVGELFF. The chain has TRBV27 and TRBJ2-2; 7 nucleotides align to TRBD1. The trim removed 6 bases at V and 7 bases at J, leaving 11 bases unmatched. Germline-derived CDR1 and CDR2 are MNHEY and SMNVEV (reference sequence). The CDR3 consists of 15 residues.

This clone was recorded only once. V and J are TRBV6-5 and TRBJ2-2, with TRBD1 matching over 10 bases. Germline loops: CDR1 MNHEY, CDR2 SVGAGI. This CDR3 region has 15 residues. With 4 bases clipped from V and 7 bases from J, the junction kept 6 bases outside the gene matches. The CDR3 region is CASSFRQGAGGELFF. For the CDR3, the DNA is TGTGCCAGCAGTTTCAGACAGGGGGCTGGCGGGGAGCTGTTTTTT.